This TCR beta chain was recovered during a study of CD4 T cells in relation to SARS-CoV-2 and coronaviruses. Across the whole study: After 10 days of antigen culture, PBMC TCR beta CDR3s were sequenced.

The data were produced by immunoSEQ multiplex PCR, yet TCRdb's version contains in-frame clones alone and is incomplete. Of roughly 21,000 clones in the sample, approximately 84% are singletons; the top ten hold roughly 16%. The CDR3 is 15 amino acids. V lost 1 base and J lost 1, with 11 bases in between. CDR1 is PRHDT and CDR2 is FYEKMQ in the germline V gene (reference sequence). Unexposed donor CD4+ T cells date from about 2010-2018, before the COVID-19 pandemic. CD4+ T cells were isolated from the cells after about 11 days of culture. As cell numbers allowed, unexposed-donor CD4+ T cells faced SARS-CoV-2 S/N and four cold-coronavirus spikes. Overall study results and limits: Samples before the pandemic and after infection were not matched within any donor. SARS-CoV-2-driven expansion was significantly weaker in crossreactive than monoreactive clones.

A single count supports this clone. What it binds is not known. The sample was CD4+ T cells from PBMCs, cultured in vitro. The source of this sequence is a human donor in good health. The J gene is TRBJ2-7, the V gene TRBV13; D possibly corresponds to TRBD2 (5 bases). CDR3 coding DNA: TGTGCCAGCAGCTTAGAAGCGGAACAATCCTACGAGCAGTACTTC. Translation gives CASSLEAEQSYEQYF.